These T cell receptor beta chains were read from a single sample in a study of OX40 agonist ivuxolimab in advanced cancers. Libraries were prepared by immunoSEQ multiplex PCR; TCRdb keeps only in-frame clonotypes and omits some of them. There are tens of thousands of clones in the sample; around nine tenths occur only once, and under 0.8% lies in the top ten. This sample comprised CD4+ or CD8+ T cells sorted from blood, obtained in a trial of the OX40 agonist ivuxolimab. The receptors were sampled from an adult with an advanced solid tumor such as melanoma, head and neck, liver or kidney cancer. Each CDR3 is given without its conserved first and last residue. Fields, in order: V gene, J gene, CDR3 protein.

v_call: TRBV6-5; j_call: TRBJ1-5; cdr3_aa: ASSYSRDSNQPQH
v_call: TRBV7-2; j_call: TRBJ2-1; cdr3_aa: ASSTSLAGNEQF
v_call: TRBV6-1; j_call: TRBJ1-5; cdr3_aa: ASSEGVSSNQPQH
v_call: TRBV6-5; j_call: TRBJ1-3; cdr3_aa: ASSLGGSSGNTIY
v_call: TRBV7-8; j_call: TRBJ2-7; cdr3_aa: ASGQGRSSYEQY
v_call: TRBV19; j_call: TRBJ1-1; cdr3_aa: ASTVGTTEAF
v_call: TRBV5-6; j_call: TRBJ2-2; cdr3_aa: ASSPVHTGELF
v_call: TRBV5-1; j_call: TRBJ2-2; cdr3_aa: ASSLGTENTGELF
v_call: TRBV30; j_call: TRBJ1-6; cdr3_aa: AWSGQTGGNSPLH
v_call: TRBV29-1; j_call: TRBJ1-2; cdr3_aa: SDTLGGGHGYT
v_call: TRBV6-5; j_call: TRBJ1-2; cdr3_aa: ASSYSGQGSYGYT
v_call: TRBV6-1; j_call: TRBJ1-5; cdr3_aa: ASSDGRLLGPQH
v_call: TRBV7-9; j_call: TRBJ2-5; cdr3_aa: ASPPDRGPAEETQY
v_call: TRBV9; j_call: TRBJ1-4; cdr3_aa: ASSVGHLGEKLF
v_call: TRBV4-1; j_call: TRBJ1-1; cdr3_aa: ASSRDRGNTEAF
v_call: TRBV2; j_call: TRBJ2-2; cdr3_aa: ASTASGGPVTGELF